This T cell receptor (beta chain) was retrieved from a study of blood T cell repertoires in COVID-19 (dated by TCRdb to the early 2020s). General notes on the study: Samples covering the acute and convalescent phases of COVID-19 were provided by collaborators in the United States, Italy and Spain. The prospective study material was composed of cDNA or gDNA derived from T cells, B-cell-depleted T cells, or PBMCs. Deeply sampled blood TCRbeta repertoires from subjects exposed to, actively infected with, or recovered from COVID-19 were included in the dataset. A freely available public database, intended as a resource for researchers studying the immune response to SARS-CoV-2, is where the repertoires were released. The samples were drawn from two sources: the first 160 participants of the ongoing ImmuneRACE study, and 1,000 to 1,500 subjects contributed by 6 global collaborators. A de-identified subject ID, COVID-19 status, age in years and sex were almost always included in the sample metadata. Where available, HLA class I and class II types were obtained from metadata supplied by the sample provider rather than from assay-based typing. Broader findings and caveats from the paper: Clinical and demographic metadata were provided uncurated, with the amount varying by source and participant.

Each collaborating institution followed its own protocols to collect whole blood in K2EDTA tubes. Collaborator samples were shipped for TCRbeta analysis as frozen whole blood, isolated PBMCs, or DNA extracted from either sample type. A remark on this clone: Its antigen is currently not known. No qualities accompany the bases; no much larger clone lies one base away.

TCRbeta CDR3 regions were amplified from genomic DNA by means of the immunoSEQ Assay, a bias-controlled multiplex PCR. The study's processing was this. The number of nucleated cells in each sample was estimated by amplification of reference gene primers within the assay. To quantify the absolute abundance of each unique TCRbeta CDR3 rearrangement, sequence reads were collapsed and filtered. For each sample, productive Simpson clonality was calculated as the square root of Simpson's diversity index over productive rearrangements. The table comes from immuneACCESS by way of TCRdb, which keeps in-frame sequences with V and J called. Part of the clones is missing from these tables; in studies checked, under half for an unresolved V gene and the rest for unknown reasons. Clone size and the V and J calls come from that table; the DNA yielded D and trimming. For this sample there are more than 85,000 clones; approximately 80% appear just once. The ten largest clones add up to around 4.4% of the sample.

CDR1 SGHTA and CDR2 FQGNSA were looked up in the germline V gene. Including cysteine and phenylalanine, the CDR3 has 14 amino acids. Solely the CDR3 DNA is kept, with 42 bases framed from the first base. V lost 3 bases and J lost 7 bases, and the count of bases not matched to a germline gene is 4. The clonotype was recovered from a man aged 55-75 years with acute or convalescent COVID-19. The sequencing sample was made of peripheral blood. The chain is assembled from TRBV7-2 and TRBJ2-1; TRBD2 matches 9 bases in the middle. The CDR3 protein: CASSLGLAGNEQFF. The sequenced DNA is TGTGCCAGCAGCTTGGGACTAGCTGGTAATGAGCAGTTCTTC.